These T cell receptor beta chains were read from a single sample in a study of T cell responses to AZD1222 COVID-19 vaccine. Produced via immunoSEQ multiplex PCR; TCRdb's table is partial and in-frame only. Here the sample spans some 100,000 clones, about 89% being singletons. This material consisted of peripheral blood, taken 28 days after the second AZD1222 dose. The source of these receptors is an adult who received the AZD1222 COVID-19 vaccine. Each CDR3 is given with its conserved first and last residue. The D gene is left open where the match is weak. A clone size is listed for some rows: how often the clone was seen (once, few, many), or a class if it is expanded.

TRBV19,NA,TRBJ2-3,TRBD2,TGTGCCAGTAGTAAGGCGGGGGGCACAGATACGCAGTATTTT,CASSKAGGTDTQYF
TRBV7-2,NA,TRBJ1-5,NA,TGTGCCAGCAGCTTTGACAGCGCCAATCAGCCCCAGCATTTT,CASSFDSANQPQHF
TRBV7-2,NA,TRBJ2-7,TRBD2,TGTGCCAGCAGCCTAGCCCCTAGCGGGACCTCCTACGAGCAGTACTTC,CASSLAPSGTSYEQYF
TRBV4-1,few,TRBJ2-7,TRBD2,TGCGCCAGCAGCCAACCCACTAGCGGGCGGGTCAGCTACGAGCAGTACTTC,CASSQPTSGRVSYEQYF
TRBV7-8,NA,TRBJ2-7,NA,TGTGCCAGCAGCCCTGCCTACGAGCAGTACTTC,CASSPAYEQYF
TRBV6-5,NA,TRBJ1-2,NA,TGTGCCAGCAGGACGACAGGAACTAACTATGGCTACACCTTC,CASRTTGTNYGYTF
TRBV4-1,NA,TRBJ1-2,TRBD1,TGCGCCAGCAGCCCTACAGACAGGGGGCAAACCTTC,CASSPTDRGQTF
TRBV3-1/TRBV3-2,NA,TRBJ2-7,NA,TGTGCCAGCAGCCAAGTAACACGGGACTCCTCCTACGAGCAGTACTTC,CASSQVTRDSSYEQYF
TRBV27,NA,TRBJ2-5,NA,TGTGCCAGCAGTTTTTCTATCCAAGGCCGCGGGGAGACCCAGTACTTC,CASSFSIQGRGETQYF
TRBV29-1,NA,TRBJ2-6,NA,TGCAGCGTCGTCGGACCCCTCAAGTCTGGGGCCAACGTCCTGACTTTC,CSVVGPLKSGANVLTF
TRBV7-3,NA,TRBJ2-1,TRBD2,TGTGCCAGCAGCCTGGTGGGCGGGAGTTCCTACAATGAGCAGTTCTTC,CASSLVGGSSYNEQFF
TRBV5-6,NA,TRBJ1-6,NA,TGTGCCAGCAGCACCCCAAGGACAGCTTATAATTCACCCCTCCACTTT,CASSTPRTAYNSPLHF
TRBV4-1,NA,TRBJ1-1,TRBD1,TGCGCCAGCAGCCAAGATGGGCAGGGGGCGCGGGTCGGCACTGAAGCTTTCTTT,CASSQDGQGARVGTEAFF
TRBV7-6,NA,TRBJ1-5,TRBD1,TGTGCCAGCAGCAAGGAACAGGGGAGCAATCAGCCCCAGCATTTT,CASSKEQGSNQPQHF
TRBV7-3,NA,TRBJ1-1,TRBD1,TGTGCCAGCAGCCGAGACAGGGCGAACACTGAAGCTTTCTTT,CASSRDRANTEAFF
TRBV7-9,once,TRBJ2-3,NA,TGTGCCAGCAGCTTTTTGGATACGCAGTATTTT,CASSFLDTQYF
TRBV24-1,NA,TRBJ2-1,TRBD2,TGTGCCACCAGTGATTCTAGCGGGAGGCCTTTGGGGAATGAGCAGTTCTTC,CATSDSSGRPLGNEQFF
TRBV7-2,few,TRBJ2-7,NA,TGTGCCAGCAGCTTAGGACGTGGCCTTGTCGAGCAGTACTTC,CASSLGRGLVEQYF
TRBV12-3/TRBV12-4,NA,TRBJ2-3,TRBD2,TGTGCCAGCAGCCCTCGTGGGAGGGGAACGCAGTATTTT,CASSPRGRGTQYF
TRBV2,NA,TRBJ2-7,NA,TGTGCCAGCAGTGAAACGTATAAGGGGGTCGAGCAGTACTTC,CASSETYKGVEQYF
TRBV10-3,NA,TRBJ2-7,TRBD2,TGTGCCATCAGTGATCCCCCAGCGGGGGGAGATGAGCAGTACTTC,CAISDPPAGGDEQYF
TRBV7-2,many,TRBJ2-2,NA,TGTGCCAGCAGCTTACTCGTAGCCGGGGAGCTGTTTTTT,CASSLLVAGELFF
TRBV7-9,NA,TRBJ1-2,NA,TGTGCCAGCAGCCCGAGTCAGGGGCTGGGCTACACCTTC,CASSPSQGLGYTF
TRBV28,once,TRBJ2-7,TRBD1,TGTGCCAGCAGTCCATCTTGGGACAGCTCCTACGAGCAGTACTTC,CASSPSWDSSYEQYF
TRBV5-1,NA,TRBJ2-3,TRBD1,TGCGCCAGCAGCTTGGGGACAGGGGCCGATACGCAGTATTTT,CASSLGTGADTQYF
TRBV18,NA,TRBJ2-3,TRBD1,TGTGCCAGCTCACCCACAGGGGGCCAGAGCACAGATACGCAGTATTTT,CASSPTGGQSTDTQYF
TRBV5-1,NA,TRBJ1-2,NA,TGCGCCAGCAGCGGGCGCGCTAACTATGGCTACACCTTC,CASSGRANYGYTF
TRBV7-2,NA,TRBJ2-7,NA,TGTGCCAGCAGCTTAGACGGGTCCAGGTCCTACGAGCAGTACTTC,CASSLDGSRSYEQYF
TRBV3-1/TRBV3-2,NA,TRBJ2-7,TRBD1,TGTGCCAGCAGCCGGGACAGGGGTTGGTCCGAGCAGTACTTC,CASSRDRGWSEQYF
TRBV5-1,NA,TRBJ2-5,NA,TGCGCCAGCAGCCTAGCCAGGGGGGCAGAGACCCAGTACTTC,CASSLARGAETQYF